This entry concerns a single T cell receptor beta chain. Its antigen is currently unknown. The sample belongs to a study of CD8 T cells in ankylosing spondylitis. The study, taken as a whole, reports: Ankylosing spondylitis blood seemed to carry a telltale TCR beta motif made of under 10 highly homologous variants.

Germline CDR1 is SQVTM and CDR2 is ANQGSEA. V shed 5 bases and J shed 3 bases, with 16 bases lying between them. This CDR3 is 14 amino acids long. One entry per CDR3 protein results from TCRdb running MiXCR on the 5' RACE reads. The data contain more than 500,000 distinct CDR3 sequences, approximately 5.3% of them singletons. The sequence derives from a male donor with ankylosing spondylitis. The chain links TRBV29-1 to TRBJ1-2; maybe TRBD1 (5 bases). Sample: blood, either unsorted or a sorted T cell fraction (not recorded which). The CDR3: CSVLFQGKDYGYTF. CDR3 coding DNA: TGCAGCGTTCTTTTCCAGGGAAAGGACTATGGCTACACCTTC.